A single sample gave rise to the 25 T cell receptor beta chains below, sequenced in a study of blood T cell repertoires in COVID-19. Clones were read by immunoSEQ multiplex PCR, and TCRdb kept only the in-frame ones, dropping some. The sample holds roughly 330,000 clones; around 87% are singletons and the top ten take about 5.7%. Material for sequencing was PBMCs or T cells enriched from blood (not recorded which). These receptors all come from a young woman who had recovered from COVID-19.

V is TRBV5-4 and J is TRBJ2-7, with D unclear. Deletions cut 0 bases from V and 11 bases from J, with 18 bases between. The germline V gene encodes CDR1 SGHNT and CDR2 YYREEE (reference sequence). This CDR3 has 14 amino acids. The CDR3 spells CASSLAGSSPTEYF. Written as DNA, the CDR3 is TGTGCCAGCAGCTTGGCCGGAAGCTCCCCGACTGAGTACTTC.

The V gene is TRBV2, the J gene TRBJ2-7; tentatively, D is TRBD2 (6 bases). The CDR3 covers 16 residues. Trimming took 7 bases from V and 3 from J, leaving 22 bases between them. Germline V CDR1 and CDR2: SNHLY, FYNNEI. CDR3 residues: CASIFGRGVAGYEQYF. In DNA, the CDR3 is TGTGCCAGCATATTTGGGCGGGGCGTCGCCGGCTACGAGCAGTACTTC.

CDR3 loop: CASSLDRSNEQFF. The CDR3 DNA sequence: TGTGCCAGCAGCTTAGACAGGAGCAATGAGCAGTTCTTC. The J gene is TRBJ2-1, the V gene TRBV7-2; tentative D call: TRBD1 (5 bases). Germline assignment: CDR1 SGHTA and CDR2 FQGNSA. This CDR3 is 13 amino acids long. The ends were cut back, 1 base at V and 6 bases at J, with 7 bases in the middle.

The chain links TRBV9 to TRBJ1-2; 7 bases are a match to TRBD1. There are 14 residues in the CDR3. CDR1 and CDR2 (germline): SGDLS, YYNGEE. V trimming: 4 bases; J trimming: 8 bases; junction bases outside the gene matches: 11. The DNA of the CDR3 is TGTGCCAGCAGCCCACGCGAGGGGGCGGGGGGCTACACCTTC. Translated, it gives CASSPREGAGGYTF.

CDR3 sequence: CASSLVGGLLNTEAFF. CDR3 nucleotide sequence: TGCGCCAGCAGCTTGGTAGGGGGCCTTTTGAACACTGAAGCTTTCTTT. The V and J genes are TRBV5-1 and TRBJ1-1; TRBD1 agrees at 7 bases. The CDR3 sequence is 16 residues long. Germline-derived CDR1 and CDR2 are SGHRS and YFSETQ. After removal of 0 bases from V and 0 bases from J, the junction contained 5 bases not matched to a gene. The full variable domain, in which reference TRBV5-1 and TRBJ1-1 provide the parts outside the CDR3, is KAGVTQTPRYLIKTRGQQVTLSCSPISGHRSVSWYQQTPGQGLQFLFEYFSETQRNKGNFPGRFSGRQFSNSRSEMNVSTLELGDSALYLCASSLVGGLLNTEAFFGQGTRLTVV.

J is TRBJ2-1 and V is TRBV11-3; perhaps TRBD2 as D (6 bases). This CDR3 has 15 residues. Deletions cut 5 bases from V and 10 bases from J, with 21 bases between. Germline V gene data show CDR1 as SGHNT and CDR2 as YENEEA. The CDR3 reads CASSAGTGGEGEQFF. Here the CDR3 DNA reads TGTGCCAGCAGCGCCGGGACCGGGGGAGAGGGCGAGCAGTTCTTC.

This rearrangement joins TRBV5-5 to TRBJ1-1; D is unresolved. Per the germline V gene, CDR1 is SGHKS and CDR2 is YYEKEE (reference sequence). The CDR3 extends over 13 amino acids. Trimming left V 0 bases short and J 3 bases short, with 6 bases between. Here the CDR3 DNA reads TGTGCCAGCAGCTTGGTCGGGGACACTGAAGCTTTCTTT. Protein product: CASSLVGDTEAFF.

The chain has TRBV19 and TRBJ1-5; D is undetermined. The CDR3 contains 16 residues. The ends were cut back, 4 bases at V and 6 bases at J, with 19 bases in the middle. CDR1 LNHDA and CDR2 SQIVND come from the germline V gene (reference sequence). The CDR3 here is CASSTRAAVGVQPQHF. In DNA form, the CDR3 reads TGTGCCAGTAGTACCCGAGCGGCTGTTGGGGTTCAGCCCCAGCATTTT.

The rearrangement uses TRBV29-1 and TRBJ1-1; a weak D match, TRBD1 (5 bases). CDR1 and CDR2 from the germline V gene are SQVTM and ANQGSEA. This CDR3 is 14 amino acids long. The germline V and J ends were trimmed by 2 bases and 6 bases, with 16 bases remaining between them. The CDR3 DNA sequence: TGCAGCGTTGAATCTAAGGGGATTAGGGCTGAAGCTTTCTTT. Protein sequence: CSVESKGIRAEAFF.

This clone was observed a few times. The chain recombines TRBV5-1 with TRBJ1-6; TRBD1 aligns across 7 bases. Unmatched junction bases numbered 3, after V lost 1 base and J lost 2 bases. The CDR3 is 16 amino acids. Germline V gene data show CDR1 as SGHRS and CDR2 as YFSETQ. In DNA form, the CDR3 reads TGCGCCAGCAGCTTGACAGGGGCCCCCTATAATTCACCCCTCCACTTT. It specifies CASSLTGAPYNSPLHF.

The chain recombines TRBV9 with TRBJ1-1, with a tentative D call TRBD1 (6 bases). Germline lookup yields CDR1 SGDLS and CDR2 YYNGEE. Trimming pared 3 bases from V and 3 bases from J, leaving 21 bases between. This CDR3 contains 17 residues. The CDR3 sequence: CASSAEPAGVDHTEAFF. CDR3 DNA sequence: TGTGCCAGCAGCGCCGAACCGGCAGGGGTCGACCACACTGAAGCTTTCTTT.

The V gene is TRBV5-1, the J gene TRBJ2-3; D gene unclear. CDR3 length: 12 amino acids. Trimming removed 1 base from V and 4 bases from J, with 4 bases in between. Germline loops: CDR1 SGHRS, CDR2 YFSETQ. The CDR3 DNA reads TGCGCCAGCAGCTTGCGGGCAGATACGCAGTATTTT. This codes for CASSLRADTQYF.

The V and J genes are TRBV15 and TRBJ1-2, with 8 bases aligning to TRBD1. V trimming: 5 bases; J trimming: 6 bases; junction bases outside the gene matches: 8. Germline V gives CDR1 LNHNV, CDR2 YYDKDF (reference sequence). This CDR3 contains 14 residues. The DNA for the CDR3 is TGTGCCACCAGCCACAGGGGGAAGGTTCATGGCTACACCTTC. Its translation: CATSHRGKVHGYTF. Complete variable domain (other parts from reference TRBV15 and TRBJ1-2): DAMVIQNPRYQVTQFGKPVTLSCSQTLNHNVMYWYQQKSSQAPKLLFHYYDKDFNNEADTPDNFQSRRPNTSFCFLDIRSPGLGDTAMYLCATSHRGKVHGYTFGSGTRLTVV.

The V and J genes are TRBV7-2 and TRBJ1-6; 9 positions match TRBD1. CDR1 and CDR2 from the germline V gene are SGHTA and FQGNSA. CDR3 size: 16 residues. J lost 9 bases, V lost 4 bases, and 10 bases had no gene match. CDR3 coding DNA: TGTGCCAGCAGCTCCGCCAACAGGGGGCGGGGTTCACCCCTCCACTTT. This codes for CASSSANRGRGSPLHF.

V gene TRBV4-1 combines with J gene TRBJ2-5; TRBD2 matches at 8 bases. V shed 2 bases and J 4 bases; nucleotides not matched to a gene: 9. The germline V gene encodes CDR1 MGHRA and CDR2 YSYEKL. This CDR3 region has 16 residues. As DNA, the CDR3 is TGCGCCAGCAGCCAAAGGATCGTCAGCGGGGGAGAGACCCAGTACTTC. Translation: CASSQRIVSGGETQYF.

This sequence joins TRBV4-1 and TRBJ1-1; 9 bases are shared with TRBD1. CDR1 and CDR2 from the germline V gene are MGHRA and YSYEKL. This CDR3 has 15 residues. V lost 6 bases to trimming and J lost 1 base; unmatched junction nucleotides: 6. CDR3 protein: CASRRGQGSNTEAFF. CDR3 DNA sequence: TGCGCCAGCAGGCGGGGACAGGGATCGAACACTGAAGCTTTCTTT.

The genes are TRBV5-1 and TRBJ2-7; TRBD2 aligns across 12 bases. Germline assignment: CDR1 SGHRS and CDR2 YFSETQ. The CDR3 runs to 15 residues. Trimming removed 1 base from V and 3 bases from J; junction bases left unmatched: 2. For the CDR3, the DNA is TGCGCCAGCAGCTTGACTAGCGGGGGGTACTACGAGCAGTACTTC. It codes for CASSLTSGGYYEQYF. Variable domain in full (rest from reference TRBV5-1 and TRBJ2-7): KAGVTQTPRYLIKTRGQQVTLSCSPISGHRSVSWYQQTPGQGLQFLFEYFSETQRNKGNFPGRFSGRQFSNSRSEMNVSTLELGDSALYLCASSLTSGGYYEQYFGPGTRLTVT.

The V and J genes are TRBV5-4 and TRBJ2-3; TRBD2 matches at 10 bases. CDR3 length: 19 residues. From germline, CDR1 is SGHNT and CDR2 YYREEE (reference sequence). The V segment lost 3 bases and the J segment 2 bases; nucleotides outside the gene matches: 15. The CDR3 loop reads CASSSTLGSGGTYTDTQYF. The DNA of the CDR3 is TGTGCCAGCAGCTCTACCCTCGGTAGCGGGGGGACTTACACAGATACGCAGTATTTT.

The chain joins TRBV4-3 to TRBJ2-3; D remains ambiguous. V was clipped by 0 bases and J by 6 bases, with 4 bases between them. CDR3 length: 12 amino acids. Germline CDR1 and CDR2: LGHNA and YSLEER. The CDR3 DNA follows: TGCGCCAGCAGCCAAGACCGGGATACGCAGTATTTT. It is translated as CASSQDRDTQYF.

The V and J genes are TRBV5-4 and TRBJ1-2; possibly TRBD1 for D (6 bases). There are 15 residues in the CDR3. Trimming took off 3 bases at V and 2 bases at J, with 14 bases between the two ends. From germline, CDR1 is SGHNT and CDR2 YYREEE (reference sequence). As DNA, the CDR3 is TGTGCCAGCAGCTGGTTAACAGGGCGGAACTATGGCTACACCTTC. Amino acid sequence: CASSWLTGRNYGYTF.

In its sample, this clone was seen once. The chain links TRBV7-9 to TRBJ1-1; D unclear. V was shortened by 3 bases and J by 4 bases, with 12 bases between the two germline ends. This CDR3 is built from 14 residues. Germline loops: CDR1 SEHNR, CDR2 FQNEAQ (reference sequence). In DNA, the CDR3 is TGTGCCAGCAGCTTCCTGGGTGGCGGCACTGAAGCTTTCTTT. Protein: CASSFLGGGTEAFF.

V usage is TRBV6-6 and J usage is TRBJ1-1; 9 nucleotides match TRBD1. Germline V gene lookup returns CDR1 MNHNY and CDR2 SVGAGI (reference sequence). CDR3 length: 14 residues. Unmatched junction bases numbered 7, after V lost 8 bases and J lost 3 bases. The CDR3 sequence: CASRTGEWHTEAFF. CDR3 DNA: TGTGCCAGCCGGACAGGGGAGTGGCACACTGAAGCTTTCTTT.

The rearrangement links TRBV7-8 to TRBJ1-5; the D gene is possibly TRBD1 (5 bases). The CDR3 runs to 14 residues. Germline V gives CDR1 SGHVS, CDR2 FQNEAQ. Between the trimmed V and J ends, which lost 1 base and 2 bases, there was a span of 6 bases. The CDR3 region has the DNA TGTGCCAGCAGCTTAGGGGGCGGCAATCAGCCCCAGCATTTT. Its translation is CASSLGGGNQPQHF.

CDR3 amino acids: CASSPLTSGAYNEQFF. DNA of the CDR3: TGTGCCAGCAGTCCCCTCACAAGCGGGGCGTACAATGAGCAGTTCTTC. This sequence joins TRBV5-4 and TRBJ2-1; 7 nucleotides align to TRBD2. Germline assignment: CDR1 SGHNT and CDR2 YYREEE (reference sequence). V lost 5 bases and J lost 4; bases outside the gene matches: 12. The CDR3 covers 16 residues.

This clone was seen just once. V and J are TRBV6-5 and TRBJ2-7, with TRBD1 matching over 8 bases. CDR1 is MNHEY, CDR2 SVGAGI, per germline. The CDR3 consists of 13 residues. With V trimmed by 6 bases and J by 3 bases, 4 bases remained unmatched. The CDR3 region has the DNA TGTGCCAGCAGAATGGACAGGGACTACGAGCAGTACTTC. Its translation is CASRMDRDYEQYF.